This entry concerns a single T cell receptor (beta chain). Produced via immunoSEQ multiplex PCR; TCRdb's table is partial and in-frame only. Among about 15,000 clones listed, just over 85% were seen once. The record originates from a study of technical replicates of blood from a few donors. Trimming cost V 6 bases and J 0 bases; bases outside gene matches: 5. Germline V gene data show CDR1 as PRHDT and CDR2 as FYEKMQ (reference sequence). The CDR3 length is 14 residues. The chain is built from TRBV13 and TRBJ2-7, with 7 bases aligning to TRBD2. Source material: PBMCs. The receptor was derived from a human donor in good health. The CDR3 is CASSPSGSSYEQYF. The CDR3 nucleotides are TGTGCCAGCAGTCCTAGCGGCAGCTCCTACGAGCAGTACTTC.